The 12 T cell receptor beta chains below all came from one sample that was sequenced in a study of blood T cell repertoires in COVID-19. Only in-frame clones appear in the TCRdb table, and some are missing; sequencing was by immunoSEQ multiplex PCR. The sample includes hundreds of thousands of clones, roughly nine tenths of them seen just once. Sequencing was done on a sample of PBMCs or T cells enriched from blood (not recorded which). These receptors all stem from a woman aged 50 to 65 in a cohort exposed to, infected with or recovered from COVID-19 (not recorded which).

The CDR3 DNA follows: TGTGCCAGTAGTATTTTAAGTCCAGGGCCCCGGCCCTATCAGCCCCAGCATTTT. It specifies CASSILSPGPRPYQPQHF. The chain joins TRBV19 to TRBJ1-5; the D gene is possibly TRBD1 (5 bases). The CDR3 spans 18 residues. V was clipped by 3 bases and J by 5 bases, with 23 bases between them. Germline V lookup: CDR1 LNHDA, CDR2 SQIVND (reference sequence).

The V and J genes are TRBV28 and TRBJ1-2, with no clear D. Trimming left V 4 bases short and J 8 bases short, with 14 bases between. The germline V gene encodes CDR1 MDHEN and CDR2 SYDVKM. The CDR3 has 13 amino acids. The CDR3 bases are TGTGCCAGCAGTTCCGGGATGTTTAGCGGCTACACCTTC. This gives the protein CASSSGMFSGYTF.

J is TRBJ1-1 and V is TRBV6-2 or TRBV6-3, with TRBD1 matching 11 bases. After removal of 4 bases from V and 10 bases from J, the junction contained 11 bases not matched to a gene. This CDR3 is built from 15 residues. Per germline, CDR1 MNHEY and CDR2 SVGEGT. CDR3 coding DNA: TGTGCCAGCAGTTCCCCGGACAGGGGGCAGACGTCAGCTTTCTTT. This encodes CASSSPDRGQTSAFF.

The chain has TRBV2 and TRBJ2-2; a possible D gene is TRBD2 (5 bases). The CDR3 totals 13 residues. Trimming left V 3 bases short and J 7 bases short, with 9 bases between. The V gene's germline CDR1 is SNHLY and CDR2 FYNNEI. CDR3 nucleotides: TGTGCCAGCAGTGACTTTGCGGGCGGGGAGCTGTTTTTT. Its translation is CASSDFAGGELFF. The full variable domain, its missing parts supplied by reference TRBV2 and TRBJ2-2, is EPEVTQTPSHQVTQMGQEVILRCVPISNHLYFYWYRQILGQKVEFLVSFYNNEISEKSEIFDDQFSVERPDGSNFTLKIRSTKLEDSAMYFCASSDFAGGELFFGEGSRLTVL.

The CDR3 region has the DNA TGTGCCAGCTCACCAGACAGGATGAACACCGGGGAGCTGTTTTTT. Amino acid sequence: CASSPDRMNTGELFF. The chain is built from TRBV18 and TRBJ2-2, with D possibly TRBD1 on 6 matching bases. The CDR3 contains 15 residues. The germline CDR1 and CDR2 sequences are KGHSH and LQKENI. V lost 2 bases, J lost 1 base, and 8 bases lay in between.

This clone was detected only a few times. The V and J genes are TRBV9 and TRBJ1-5; D may be TRBD1 (5 bases). The V end lost 5 bases, the J end lost 2 bases, and 20 bases lay between the germline ends. This CDR3 has 17 residues. Looked up from germline, CDR1 is SGDLS and CDR2 is YYNGEE. The CDR3 DNA is TGTGCCAGCAGGAGACCCCCCTGGCGACAGCGCAATCAGCCCCAGCATTTT. It encodes CASRRPPWRQRNQPQHF.

This sequence joins TRBV5-1 and TRBJ2-2; D ambiguous. In germline, CDR1 is SGHRS, CDR2 YFSETQ. CDR3 length: 15 residues. The ends were cut back, 0 bases at V and 1 base at J, with 7 bases in the middle. CDR3 coding DNA: TGCGCCAGCAGCTTGGTGTCAGGGAACACCGGGGAGCTGTTTTTT. Encoded protein: CASSLVSGNTGELFF.

This clone was seen once. The chain employs TRBV7-8 and TRBJ1-5; no firm D call. V dropped 3 bases and J dropped 4 bases, with 10 bases sitting between them. Per the germline V gene, CDR1 is SGHVS and CDR2 is FQNEAQ. The CDR3 runs to 14 residues. CDR3 amino acids: CASSFQLENQPQHF. For the CDR3, the DNA is TGTGCCAGCAGCTTCCAACTTGAGAATCAGCCCCAGCATTTT.

Note on this clone: Other DNA sequences in this sample translate to the same CDR3. V and J are TRBV29-1 and TRBJ1-1; the D is unclear. The CDR3 runs 11 residues. In germline, CDR1 is SQVTM, CDR2 ANQGSEA. The V end was cut by 4 bases, the J end by 7 bases, with 10 bases between. CDR3 DNA sequence: TGCAGCGTTGCGACCGCTAGTGAAGCTTTCTTT. Its translation: CSVATASEAFF.

V and J are TRBV2 and TRBJ1-6; 7 positions match TRBD1. The germline V gene encodes CDR1 SNHLY and CDR2 FYNNEI. The CDR3 is 15 amino acids. V lost 4 bases and J lost 8; bases outside the gene matches: 8. The CDR3 loop reads CASSGQGGPYSPLHF. As DNA, the CDR3 is TGTGCCAGCAGTGGACAGGGAGGTCCCTATTCACCCCTCCACTTT.

This sequence joins TRBV6-2 or TRBV6-3 and TRBJ1-2; D might be TRBD1 (6 bases). From germline, CDR1 is MNHEY and CDR2 SVGEGT. V lost 2 bases to trimming and J lost 5 bases, with 9 bases between them. CDR3 length: 13 residues. DNA for the CDR3: TGTGCCAGCAGTTACGTGACAGGATATGGCTACACCTTC. Amino acid sequence: CASSYVTGYGYTF.

Turning to this clone: The sample carries other DNA sequences with the same CDR3. CDR3 in amino acids: CASSSLVSSYNEQFF. Here the CDR3 DNA reads TGTGCCAGCAGCTCTCTAGTTAGCTCCTACAATGAGCAGTTCTTC. The chain is built from TRBV7-6 and TRBJ2-1; D not resolved. The CDR3 extends over 15 amino acids. V lost 4 bases and J 0 bases, leaving 10 bases between the germline ends. Germline V gene sequence: CDR1 SGHVS, CDR2 FNYEAQ.